Below, 10 T cell receptor beta chains from the same sample are listed, as sequenced in a study of human T cells and chemical hapten exposure. Time point of the sample: patch test 1, 2 weeks after DPC sensitization. Noted treatment: therapeutic diphenylcyclopropenone sensitization with weekly scalp DPC. TCRdb ran MiXCR on the RACE reads and lists one entry per CDR3 protein. The data contain approximately 90,000 distinct CDR3 sequences, around an eighth of them singletons. The sequenced sample was whole blood, obtained in connection with sensitization to the hapten diphenylcyclopropenone (DPC). These receptors were collected from a woman aged 35 to 49 with alopecia areata. Some clones in this sample may be carry-over from other donors' samples.

This clonotype was observed a few times. The rearrangement joins TRBV7-2 to TRBJ1-5; unclear D gene. V lost 3 bases to trimming and J lost 4 bases, with 7 bases between them. The CDR3 length is 13 residues. The germline V gene has CDR1 SGHTA and CDR2 FQGNSA. As DNA, the CDR3 is TGTGCCAGCAGCTTGCAGACAAATCAGCCCCAGCATTTT. Its translation: CASSLQTNQPQHF.

This clonotype was counted ten times or more. The chain carries TRBV9 and TRBJ2-1; D might be TRBD1 (5 bases). The CDR3 is 10 amino acids. The V end was cut by 7 bases, the J end by 13 bases, with 12 bases between. The germline gives CDR1 SGDLS, CDR2 YYNGEE. CDR3 region: CASLRQPQFF. The CDR3 region has the DNA TGTGCCAGCCTGCGACAGCCCCAGTTCTTC. Using reference TRBV9 and TRBJ2-1 for the parts outside the CDR3, the full variable domain is DSGVTQTPKHLITATGQRVTLRCSPRSGDLSVYWYQQSLDQGLQFLIQYYNGEERAKGNILERFSAQQFPDLHSELNLSSLELGDSALYFCASLRQPQFFGPGTRLTVL.

The sample holds a few counts of this clonotype. This chain links TRBV11-3 with TRBJ2-1; 7 bases are a match to TRBD1. This CDR3 spans 13 amino acids. Per the germline V gene, CDR1 is SGHNT and CDR2 is YENEEA. V shed 6 bases, J shed 5 bases, and the junction held 4 bases outside the gene matches. CDR3 coding DNA: TGTGCCAGCAGTTCGACAGGGAACAATGAGCAGTTCTTC. This translates into CASSSTGNNEQFF.

This CDR3 is CATSRELNPAVYEQYF. CDR3 nucleotide sequence: TGTGCCACCAGCAGAGAATTAAACCCGGCAGTCTACGAGCAGTACTTC. The genes are TRBV15 and TRBJ2-7; D remains ambiguous. V gave up 0 bases and J gave up 3 bases, with 15 bases separating them. Germline V gene data show CDR1 as LNHNV and CDR2 as YYDKDF (reference sequence). The length of the CDR3 is 16 residues.

Many counts were recorded for this clonotype. The chain recombines TRBV14 with TRBJ1-4; a possible D gene is TRBD1 (5 bases). V lost 1 base, J lost 12 bases, and 12 bases lay in between. The CDR3 has 13 amino acids. Germline assignment: CDR1 SGHDN and CDR2 FVKESK. The CDR3 DNA reads as TGTGCCAGCAGCCAAGGCCGTGGCAGGGAACTGTTTTTT. This encodes CASSQGRGRELFF.

The J gene is TRBJ2-1, the V gene TRBV11-2; 12 bases fit TRBD2. Looked up from germline, CDR1 is SGHAT and CDR2 is FQNNGV. J was trimmed by 0 bases and V by 5 bases; bases with no gene match: 11. The CDR3 is 19 amino acids. CDR3 loop: CASSHPLAGGMSSYNEQFF. The CDR3 nucleotides read TGTGCCAGCAGCCACCCCCTAGCGGGAGGGATGAGCTCCTACAATGAGCAGTTCTTC.

This clonotype was detected only a few times. The V gene is TRBV4-3, the J gene TRBJ2-2; D might be TRBD2 (6 bases). With 4 bases removed from V and 6 bases from J, the gap between germline ends came to 18 bases. Germline assignment: CDR1 LGHNA and CDR2 YSLEER. This CDR3 is built from 16 residues. CDR3 amino acids: CASSPSILGLAGELFF. DNA for the CDR3: TGCGCCAGCAGCCCGTCAATACTGGGACTTGCCGGGGAGCTGTTTTTT.

This clonotype occurred a few times. The rearrangement links TRBV28 to TRBJ1-6; D unresolved. The CDR3 runs 14 residues. In germline, CDR1 is MDHEN, CDR2 SYDVKM. The V end was cut by 3 bases, the J end by 7 bases, with 10 bases between. The CDR3 nucleotides are TGTGCCAGCAGTTTGGACCACGGCAATTCACCCCTCCACTTT. Protein: CASSLDHGNSPLHF.

This clonotype was counted ten times or more. V and J are TRBV6-2 or TRBV6-3 and TRBJ2-4; 12 nucleotides line up with TRBD2. V was pared by 6 bases and J by 8 bases, with 14 bases of the junction left unmatched. In germline, CDR1 is MNHEY, CDR2 SVGEGT. CDR3 length: 17 amino acids. The CDR3 loop reads CASRPRLAGGPGDIQYF. CDR3 coding DNA: TGTGCCAGCAGGCCGAGGCTAGCGGGAGGGCCGGGAGACATTCAGTACTTC.

This clonotype has more than one count but fewer than ten. The chain has TRBV18 and TRBJ1-1; D gene uncertain. The CDR3 totals 12 residues. V lost 3 bases, J lost 8 bases, and 10 bases lay in between. Germline V lookup: CDR1 KGHSH, CDR2 LQKENI. CDR3 sequence reads: CASSPPASEAFF. The CDR3 DNA sequence: TGTGCCAGCTCACCGCCGGCGTCCGAAGCTTTCTTT.